This TCR beta chain was obtained from a study of a mutant IDH1 vaccine in newly diagnosed glioma. At the level of the study: Patients had eight vaccinations, in weeks 1, 3, 5, 7, 11, 15, 19 and 23. The study's findings and limits: It seemed that pseudoprogression was not linked to changes in the top peripheral T cell clonotypes.

Worth noting for this clone: Its cognate antigen is unknown.

Documented time point: week 11, during vaccination. Alongside topical imiquimod, each dose of vaccine comprised 300 ug of mutant IDH1 20-mer peptide. Assay: immunoSEQ multiplex PCR; the TCRdb copy retains only in-frame clones and omits some. The data hold fewer than 65,000 clones, with around 80% observed a single time. CDR3 length equals 11 residues. Trimming took off 2 bases at V and 8 bases at J, with 9 bases between the two ends. Germline lookup yields CDR1 GTSNPN and CDR2 SVGIG (reference sequence). J is TRBJ1-2 and V is TRBV30; TRBD1 is a possible D gene (6 bases). The sequence came from a man between 45 and 60 years old with glioma. This specimen consisted of PBMCs, obtained from a glioma patient whose treatment included an IDH1 peptide vaccine. CDR3 bases: TGTGCCTGGAGTTTGGGGGGCGGCTACACCTTC. It yields the protein CAWSLGGGYTF.